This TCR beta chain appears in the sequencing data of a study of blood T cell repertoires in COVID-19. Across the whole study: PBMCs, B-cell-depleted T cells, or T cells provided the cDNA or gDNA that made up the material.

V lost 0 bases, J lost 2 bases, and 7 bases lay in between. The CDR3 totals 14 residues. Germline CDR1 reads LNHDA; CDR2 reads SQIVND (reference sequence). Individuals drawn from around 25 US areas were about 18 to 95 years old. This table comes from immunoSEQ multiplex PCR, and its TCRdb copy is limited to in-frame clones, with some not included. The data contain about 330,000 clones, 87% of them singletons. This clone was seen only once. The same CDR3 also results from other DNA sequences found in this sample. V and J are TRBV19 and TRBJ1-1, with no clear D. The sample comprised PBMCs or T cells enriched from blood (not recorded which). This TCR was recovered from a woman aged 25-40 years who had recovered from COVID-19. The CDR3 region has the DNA TGTGCCAGTAGTATAGATTCGAGAAACACTGAAGCTTTCTTT. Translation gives CASSIDSRNTEAFF.